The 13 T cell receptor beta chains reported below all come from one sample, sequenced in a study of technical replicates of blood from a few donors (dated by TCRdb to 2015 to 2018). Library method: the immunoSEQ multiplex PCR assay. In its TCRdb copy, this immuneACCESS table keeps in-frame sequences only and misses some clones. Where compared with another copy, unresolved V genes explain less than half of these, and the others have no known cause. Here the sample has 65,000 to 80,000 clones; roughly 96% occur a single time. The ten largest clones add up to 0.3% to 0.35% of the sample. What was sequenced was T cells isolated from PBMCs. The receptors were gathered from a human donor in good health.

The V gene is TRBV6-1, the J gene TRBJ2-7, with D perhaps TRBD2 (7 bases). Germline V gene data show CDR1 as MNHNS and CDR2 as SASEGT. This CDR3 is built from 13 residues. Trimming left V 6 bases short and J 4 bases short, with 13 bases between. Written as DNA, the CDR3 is TGTGCCAGCAGGGTGGGGGGGCCGTACGAGCAGTACTTC. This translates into CASRVGGPYEQYF.

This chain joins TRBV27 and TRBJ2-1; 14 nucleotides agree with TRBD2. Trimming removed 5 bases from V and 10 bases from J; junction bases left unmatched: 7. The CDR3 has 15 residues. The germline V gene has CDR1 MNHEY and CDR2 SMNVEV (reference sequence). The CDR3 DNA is TGTGCCAGCAGTACCGGGACTAGCGGGAGTGGGGAGCAGTTCTTC. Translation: CASSTGTSGSGEQFF.

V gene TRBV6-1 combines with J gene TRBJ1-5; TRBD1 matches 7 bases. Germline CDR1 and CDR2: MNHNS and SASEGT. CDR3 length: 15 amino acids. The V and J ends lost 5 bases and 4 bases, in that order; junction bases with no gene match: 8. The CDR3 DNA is TGTGCCAGCAGTAAAATGGGACAGCCTAATCAGCCCCAGCATTTT. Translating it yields CASSKMGQPNQPQHF.

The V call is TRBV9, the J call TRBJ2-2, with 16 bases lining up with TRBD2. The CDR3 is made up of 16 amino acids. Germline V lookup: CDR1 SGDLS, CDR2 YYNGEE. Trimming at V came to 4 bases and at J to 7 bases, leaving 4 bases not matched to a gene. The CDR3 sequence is CASSPGLAGGIGELFF. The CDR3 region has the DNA TGTGCCAGCAGCCCGGGACTAGCGGGAGGGATCGGGGAGCTGTTTTTT.

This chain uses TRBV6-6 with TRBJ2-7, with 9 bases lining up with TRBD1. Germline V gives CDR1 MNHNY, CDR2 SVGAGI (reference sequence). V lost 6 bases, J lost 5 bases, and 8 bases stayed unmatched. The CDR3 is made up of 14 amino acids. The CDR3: CASRPGTGTHEQYF. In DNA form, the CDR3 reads TGTGCCAGCAGACCCGGGACAGGGACCCACGAGCAGTACTTC.

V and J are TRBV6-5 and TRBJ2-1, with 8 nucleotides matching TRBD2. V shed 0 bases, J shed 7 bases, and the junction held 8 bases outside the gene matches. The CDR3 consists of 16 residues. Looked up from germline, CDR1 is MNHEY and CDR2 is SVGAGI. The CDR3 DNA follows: TGTGCCAGCAGTTACTCATCGCTAGCGGGTGCTAATGAGCAGTTCTTC. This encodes CASSYSSLAGANEQFF.

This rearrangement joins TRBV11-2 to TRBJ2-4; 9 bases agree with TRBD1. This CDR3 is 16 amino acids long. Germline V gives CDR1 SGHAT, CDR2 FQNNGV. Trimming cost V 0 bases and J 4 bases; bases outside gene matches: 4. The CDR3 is CASSLEGGTGKNIQYF. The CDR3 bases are TGTGCCAGCAGCTTAGAGGGGGGGACAGGGAAAAACATTCAGTACTTC.

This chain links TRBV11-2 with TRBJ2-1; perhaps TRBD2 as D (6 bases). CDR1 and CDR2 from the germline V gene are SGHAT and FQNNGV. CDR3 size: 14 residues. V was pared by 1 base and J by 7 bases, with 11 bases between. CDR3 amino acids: CASSLAGAVNEQFF. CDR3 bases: TGTGCCAGCAGCTTAGCGGGAGCCGTAAATGAGCAGTTCTTC.

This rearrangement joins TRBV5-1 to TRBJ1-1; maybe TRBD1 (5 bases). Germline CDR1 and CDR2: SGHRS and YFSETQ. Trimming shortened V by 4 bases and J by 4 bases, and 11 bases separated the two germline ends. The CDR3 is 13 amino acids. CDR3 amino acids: CASSVGGGTEAFF. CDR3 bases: TGCGCCAGCAGCGTGGGGGGGGGCACTGAAGCTTTCTTT.

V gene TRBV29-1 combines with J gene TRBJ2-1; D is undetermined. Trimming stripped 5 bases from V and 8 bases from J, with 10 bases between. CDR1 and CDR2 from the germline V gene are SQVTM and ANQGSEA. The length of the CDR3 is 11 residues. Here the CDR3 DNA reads TGCAGCGTTTCCAGCGTCGATGAGCAGTTCTTC. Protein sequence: CSVSSVDEQFF.

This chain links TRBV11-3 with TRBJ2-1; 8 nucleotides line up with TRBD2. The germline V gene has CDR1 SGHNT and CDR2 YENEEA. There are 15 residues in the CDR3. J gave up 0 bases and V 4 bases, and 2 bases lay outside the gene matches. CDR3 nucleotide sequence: TGTGCCAGCAGCTACAGCGGGAGCTCCTACAATGAGCAGTTCTTC. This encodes CASSYSGSSYNEQFF.

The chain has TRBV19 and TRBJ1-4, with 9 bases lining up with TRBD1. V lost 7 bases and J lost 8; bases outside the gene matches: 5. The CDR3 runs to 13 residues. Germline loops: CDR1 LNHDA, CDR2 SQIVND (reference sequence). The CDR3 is CASIGTGREKLFF. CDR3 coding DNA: TGTGCCAGTATTGGGACAGGGAGGGAAAAACTGTTTTTT.

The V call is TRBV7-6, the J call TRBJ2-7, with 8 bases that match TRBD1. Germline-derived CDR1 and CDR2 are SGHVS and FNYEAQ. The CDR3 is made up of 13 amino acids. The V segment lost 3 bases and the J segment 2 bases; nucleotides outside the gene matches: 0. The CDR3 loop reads CASSLTGAYEQYF. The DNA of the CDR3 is TGTGCCAGCAGCTTGACAGGGGCCTACGAGCAGTACTTC. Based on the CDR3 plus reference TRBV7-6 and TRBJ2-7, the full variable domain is GAGVSQSPRYKVTKRGQDVALRCDPISGHVSLYWYRQALGQGPEFLTYFNYEAQQDKSGLPNDRFSAERPEGSISTLTIQRTEQRDSAMYRCASSLTGAYEQYFGPGTRLTVT.